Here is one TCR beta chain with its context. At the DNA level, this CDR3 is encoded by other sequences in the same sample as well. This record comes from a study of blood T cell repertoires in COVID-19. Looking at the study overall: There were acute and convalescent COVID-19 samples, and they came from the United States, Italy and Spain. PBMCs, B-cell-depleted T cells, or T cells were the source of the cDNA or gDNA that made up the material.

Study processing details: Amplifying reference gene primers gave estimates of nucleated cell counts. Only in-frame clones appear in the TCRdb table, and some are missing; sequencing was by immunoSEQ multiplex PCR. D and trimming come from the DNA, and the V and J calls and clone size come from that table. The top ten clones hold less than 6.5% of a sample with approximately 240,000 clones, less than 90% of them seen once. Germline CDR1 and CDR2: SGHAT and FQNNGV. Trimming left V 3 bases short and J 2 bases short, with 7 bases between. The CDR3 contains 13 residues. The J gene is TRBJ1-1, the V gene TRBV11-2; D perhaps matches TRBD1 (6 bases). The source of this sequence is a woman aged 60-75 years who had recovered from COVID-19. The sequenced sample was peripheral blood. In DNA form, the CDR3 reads TGTGCCAGCAGCTTTGGGGGCAACACTGAAGCTTTCTTT. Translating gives CASSFGGNTEAFF.